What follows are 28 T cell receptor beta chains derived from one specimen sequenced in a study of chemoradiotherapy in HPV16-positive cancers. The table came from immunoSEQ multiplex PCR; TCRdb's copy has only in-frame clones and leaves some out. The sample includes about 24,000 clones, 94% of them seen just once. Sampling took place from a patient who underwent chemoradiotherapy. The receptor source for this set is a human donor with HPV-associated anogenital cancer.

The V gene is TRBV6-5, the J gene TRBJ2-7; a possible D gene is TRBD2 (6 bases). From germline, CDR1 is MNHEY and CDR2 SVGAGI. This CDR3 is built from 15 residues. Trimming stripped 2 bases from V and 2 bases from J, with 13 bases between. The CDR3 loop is CASSYKHGGAYEQYF. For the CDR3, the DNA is TGTGCCAGCAGTTACAAGCACGGAGGGGCCTACGAGCAGTACTTC.

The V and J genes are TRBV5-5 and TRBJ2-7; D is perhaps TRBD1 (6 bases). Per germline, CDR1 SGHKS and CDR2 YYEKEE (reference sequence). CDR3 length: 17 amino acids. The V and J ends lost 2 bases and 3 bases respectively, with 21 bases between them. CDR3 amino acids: CASSLMPELGRGYEQYF. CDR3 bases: TGTGCCAGCAGCTTAATGCCTGAGTTGGGCAGGGGCTACGAGCAGTACTTC.

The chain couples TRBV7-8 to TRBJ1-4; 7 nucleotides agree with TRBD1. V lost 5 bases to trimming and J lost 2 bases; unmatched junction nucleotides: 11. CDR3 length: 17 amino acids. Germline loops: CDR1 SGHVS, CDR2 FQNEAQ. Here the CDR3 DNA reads TGTGCCAGCAGCCTCAGGGGGGCGCAGGGCACTAATGAAAAACTGTTTTTT. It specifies CASSLRGAQGTNEKLFF.

CDR3 amino acids: CASSLPGSASYEQYF. DNA of the CDR3: TGTGCCAGCAGCCTTCCGGGTTCTGCGTCCTACGAGCAGTACTTC. This chain uses TRBV5-5 with TRBJ2-7, with D uncertain. Germline loops: CDR1 SGHKS, CDR2 YYEKEE (reference sequence). V shed 4 bases and J shed 1 base, with 15 bases lying between them. This CDR3 has 15 amino acids.

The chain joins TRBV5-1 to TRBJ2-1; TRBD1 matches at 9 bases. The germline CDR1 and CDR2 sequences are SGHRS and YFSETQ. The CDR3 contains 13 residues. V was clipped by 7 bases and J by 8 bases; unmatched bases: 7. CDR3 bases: TGCGCCAGCGGGGACAGGGTAATCGATGAGCAGTTCTTC. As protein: CASGDRVIDEQFF.

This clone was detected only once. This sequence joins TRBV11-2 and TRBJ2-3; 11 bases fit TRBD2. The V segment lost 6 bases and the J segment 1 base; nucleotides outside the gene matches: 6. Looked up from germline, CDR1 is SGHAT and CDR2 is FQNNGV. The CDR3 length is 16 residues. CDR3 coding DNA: TGTGCCAGCAGAGGCATGGGACTAGCGGGCACAGATACGCAGTATTTT. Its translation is CASRGMGLAGTDTQYF. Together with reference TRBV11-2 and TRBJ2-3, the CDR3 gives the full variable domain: EAGVAQSPRYKIIEKRQSVAFWCNPISGHATLYWYQQILGQGPKLLIQFQNNGVVDDSQLPKDRFSAERLKGVDSTLKIQPAKLEDSAVYLCASRGMGLAGTDTQYFGPGTRLTVL.

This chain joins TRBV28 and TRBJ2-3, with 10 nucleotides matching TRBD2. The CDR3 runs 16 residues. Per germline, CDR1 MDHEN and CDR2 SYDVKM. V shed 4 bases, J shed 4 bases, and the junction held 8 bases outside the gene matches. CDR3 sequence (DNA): TGTGCCAGCAGTTCCTTAGCGGGGGGCCCTCCAGATACGCAGTATTTT. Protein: CASSSLAGGPPDTQYF.

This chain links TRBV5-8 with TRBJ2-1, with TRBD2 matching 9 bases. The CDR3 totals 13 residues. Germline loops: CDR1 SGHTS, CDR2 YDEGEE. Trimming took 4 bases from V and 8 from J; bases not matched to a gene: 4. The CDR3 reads CASSPGTSYEQFF. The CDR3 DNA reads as TGTGCCAGCAGCCCGGGGACTAGCTATGAGCAGTTCTTC.

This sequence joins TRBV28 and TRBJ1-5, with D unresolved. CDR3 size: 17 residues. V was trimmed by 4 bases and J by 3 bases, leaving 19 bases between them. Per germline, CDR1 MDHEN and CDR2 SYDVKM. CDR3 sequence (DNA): TGTGCCAGCAGTTCCGGTTTACGCGGGCGGGCCAATCAGCCCCAGCATTTT. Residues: CASSSGLRGRANQPQHF. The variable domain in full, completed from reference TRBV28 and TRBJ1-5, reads DVKVTQSSRYLVKRTGEKVFLECVQDMDHENMFWYRQDPGLGLRLIYFSYDVKMKEKGDIPEGYSVSREKKERFSLILESASTNQTSMYLCASSSGLRGRANQPQHFGDGTRLSIL.

CDR3 sequence (DNA): TGCGCCAGCAGCTTGATAACTAGCGGGACTAGCACAGATACGCAGTATTTT. Protein sequence: CASSLITSGTSTDTQYF. The chain uses TRBV5-1 and TRBJ2-3; 10 nucleotides align to TRBD2. The CDR3 is made up of 17 amino acids. Per germline, CDR1 SGHRS and CDR2 YFSETQ. Trimming removed 1 base from V and 0 bases from J; junction bases left unmatched: 5.

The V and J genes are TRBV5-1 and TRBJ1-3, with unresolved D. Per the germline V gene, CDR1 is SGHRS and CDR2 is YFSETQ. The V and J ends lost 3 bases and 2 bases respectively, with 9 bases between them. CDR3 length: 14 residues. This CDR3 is CASSSEQPGNTIYF. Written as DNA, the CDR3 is TGCGCCAGCAGCTCGGAACAGCCTGGAAACACCATATATTTT.

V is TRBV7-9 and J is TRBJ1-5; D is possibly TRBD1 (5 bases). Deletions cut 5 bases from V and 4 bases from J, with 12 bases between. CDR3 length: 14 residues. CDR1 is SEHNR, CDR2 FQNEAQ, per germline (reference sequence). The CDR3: CASSPIGQNQPQHF. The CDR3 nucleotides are TGTGCCAGCAGCCCCATCGGACAAAATCAGCCCCAGCATTTT.

The CDR3 protein is CASHFREGQETQYF. CDR3 in DNA: TGTGCCAGCCACTTTAGGGAGGGCCAAGAGACCCAGTACTTC. This chain uses TRBV21-1 with TRBJ2-5; TRBD2, the table's D call, was not compared with the DNA. TRBV21-1 is a listed pseudogene. The CDR3 has 14 residues.

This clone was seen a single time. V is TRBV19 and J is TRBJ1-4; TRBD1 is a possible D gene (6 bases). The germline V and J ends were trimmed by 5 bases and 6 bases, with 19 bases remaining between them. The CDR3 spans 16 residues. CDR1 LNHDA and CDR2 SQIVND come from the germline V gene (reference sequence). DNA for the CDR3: TGTGCCAGTAGTGTGCGGTGGGGGGCGTTGGATGAAAAACTGTTTTTT. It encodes CASSVRWGALDEKLFF. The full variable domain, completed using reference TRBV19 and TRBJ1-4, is DGGITQSPKYLFRKEGQNVTLSCEQNLNHDAMYWYRQDPGQGLRLIYYSQIVNDFQKGDIAEGYSVSREKKESFPLTVTSAQKNPTAFYLCASSVRWGALDEKLFFGSGTQLSVL.

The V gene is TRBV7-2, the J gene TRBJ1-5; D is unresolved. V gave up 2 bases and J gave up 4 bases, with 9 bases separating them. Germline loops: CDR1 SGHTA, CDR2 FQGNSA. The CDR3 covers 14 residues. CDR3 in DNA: TGTGCCAGCAGCTTACGGGTAGGAAATCAGCCCCAGCATTTT. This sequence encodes CASSLRVGNQPQHF.

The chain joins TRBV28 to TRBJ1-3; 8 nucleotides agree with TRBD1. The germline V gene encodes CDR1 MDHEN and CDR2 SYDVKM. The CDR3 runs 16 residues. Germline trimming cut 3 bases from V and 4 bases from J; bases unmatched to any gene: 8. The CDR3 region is CASSFTGQGPGNTIYF. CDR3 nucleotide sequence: TGTGCCAGCAGTTTTACCGGACAGGGCCCCGGAAACACCATATATTTT.

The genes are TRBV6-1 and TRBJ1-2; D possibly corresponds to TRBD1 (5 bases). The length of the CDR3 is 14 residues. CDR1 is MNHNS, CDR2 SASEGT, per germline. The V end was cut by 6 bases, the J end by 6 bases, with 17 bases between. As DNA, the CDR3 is TGTGCCAGCAGGCTACGAGGGCAGGGAAATGGCTACACCTTC. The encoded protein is CASRLRGQGNGYTF.

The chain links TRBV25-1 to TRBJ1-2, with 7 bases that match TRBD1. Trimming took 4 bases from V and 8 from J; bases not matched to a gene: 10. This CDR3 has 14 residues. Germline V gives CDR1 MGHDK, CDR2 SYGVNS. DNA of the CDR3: TGTGCCAGCAGTGCCTCGGACAGGCGCCTCGGCTACACCTTC. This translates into CASSASDRRLGYTF.

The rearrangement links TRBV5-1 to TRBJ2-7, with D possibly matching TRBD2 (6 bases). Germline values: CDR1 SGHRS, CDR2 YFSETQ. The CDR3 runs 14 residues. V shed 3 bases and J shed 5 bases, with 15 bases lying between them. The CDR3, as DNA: TGCGCCAGCAGCTCCCCCGGGACTCCCAACGAGCAGTACTTC. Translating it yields CASSSPGTPNEQYF.

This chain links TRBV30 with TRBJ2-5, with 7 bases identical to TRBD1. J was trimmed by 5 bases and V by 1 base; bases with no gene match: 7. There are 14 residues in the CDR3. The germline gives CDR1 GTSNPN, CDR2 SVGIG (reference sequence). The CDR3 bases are TGTGCCTGGAGTGCAGACTTCAGGGGGGAGACCCAGTACTTC. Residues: CAWSADFRGETQYF.

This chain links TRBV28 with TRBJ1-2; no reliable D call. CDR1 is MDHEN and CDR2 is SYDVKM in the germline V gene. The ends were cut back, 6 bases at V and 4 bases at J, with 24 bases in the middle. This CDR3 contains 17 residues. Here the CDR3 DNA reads TGTGCCAGCAGCCCTCTCGAAAGTTTGGGCAGTCGCTATGGCTACACCTTC. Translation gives CASSPLESLGSRYGYTF.

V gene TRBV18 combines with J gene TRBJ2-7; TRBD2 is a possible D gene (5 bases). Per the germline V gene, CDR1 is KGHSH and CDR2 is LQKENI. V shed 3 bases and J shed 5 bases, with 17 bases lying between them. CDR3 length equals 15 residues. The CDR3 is CASSPSRSSGNEQYF. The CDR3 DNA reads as TGTGCCAGCTCACCCTCCCGGTCAAGCGGTAACGAGCAGTACTTC.

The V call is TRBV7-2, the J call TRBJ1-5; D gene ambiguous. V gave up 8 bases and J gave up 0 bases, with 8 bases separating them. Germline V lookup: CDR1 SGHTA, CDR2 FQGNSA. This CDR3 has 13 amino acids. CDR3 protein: CASSMDSNQPQHF. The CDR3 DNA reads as TGTGCCAGCTCGATGGATAGCAATCAGCCCCAGCATTTT.

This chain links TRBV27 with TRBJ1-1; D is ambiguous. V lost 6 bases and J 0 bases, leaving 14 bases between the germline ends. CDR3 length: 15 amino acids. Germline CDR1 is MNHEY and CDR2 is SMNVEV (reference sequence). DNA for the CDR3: TGTGCCAGCAGAATTACCGGGTTCATGAACACTGAAGCTTTCTTT. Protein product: CASRITGFMNTEAFF.

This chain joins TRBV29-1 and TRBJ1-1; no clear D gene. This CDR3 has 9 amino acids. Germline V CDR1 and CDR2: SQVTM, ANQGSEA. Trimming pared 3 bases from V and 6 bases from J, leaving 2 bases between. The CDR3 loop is CSVEAEAFF. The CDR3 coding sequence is TGCAGCGTTGAGGCTGAAGCTTTCTTT.

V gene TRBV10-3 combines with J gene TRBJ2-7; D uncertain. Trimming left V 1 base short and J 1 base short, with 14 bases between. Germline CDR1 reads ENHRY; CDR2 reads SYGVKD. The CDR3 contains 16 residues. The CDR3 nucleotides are TGTGCCATCAGTGAGTTGGGGAATGAAAGATCCTACGAGCAGTACTTC. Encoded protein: CAISELGNERSYEQYF.

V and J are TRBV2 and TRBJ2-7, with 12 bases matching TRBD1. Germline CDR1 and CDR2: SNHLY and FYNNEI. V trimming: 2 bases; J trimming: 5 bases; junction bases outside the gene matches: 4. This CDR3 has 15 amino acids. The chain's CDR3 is CASSETGQGADEQYF. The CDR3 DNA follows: TGTGCCAGCAGTGAAACGGGACAGGGGGCCGACGAGCAGTACTTC.

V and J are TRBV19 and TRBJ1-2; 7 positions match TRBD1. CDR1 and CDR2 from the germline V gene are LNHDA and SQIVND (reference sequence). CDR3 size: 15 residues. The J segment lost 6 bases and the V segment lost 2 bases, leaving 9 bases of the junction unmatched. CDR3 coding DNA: TGTGCCAGTAGTATACTATTGACAGGGAATCATGGCTACACCTTC. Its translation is CASSILLTGNHGYTF.